The T cell receptor beta chain under discussion was sequenced for a study of beta chain features in type 1 diabetes. Findings of the study overall: Whether HLA type influences TCRB rearrangement remained unresolved here. VDJ junctions from type 1 diabetes patients carried fewer insertions and larger deletions.

A CD45RO/CCR7/CD25/CD127/CD95/CD27 panel sorted naive, central memory, regulatory and stem cell-like memory CD4+ cells. Isolated RNA was reverse transcribed in full, so expressed TCRB transcripts were sequenced. Sequenced by immunoSEQ multiplex PCR; TCRdb stores in-frame clones only, minus some. The table shows under 900,000 clones, with roughly 15% occurring only once. With respect to this clone: The antigen remains undetermined.

The sequence derives from a woman aged 18-29 years in good health. The sequenced sample consisted of naive CD4+ T cells from blood.

The CDR3 protein is CASSLDPGQPQFF. The CDR3 bases are TGTGCCAGCAGCCTCGATCCGGGACAGCCGCAGTTCTTC. V gene TRBV11-2 combines with J gene TRBJ2-1; 7 bases line up with TRBD1. The germline gives CDR1 SGHAT, CDR2 FQNNGV. V shed 5 bases, J shed 12 bases, and the junction held 10 bases outside the gene matches. This CDR3 comprises 13 residues.